Following are 8 T cell receptor beta chains from one sample sequenced in a study of PD-1 blockade in classical Hodgkin lymphoma. Method: immunoSEQ multiplex PCR; TCRdb's copy keeps in-frame clones and lacks some. The sample contains approximately 17,000 clones, around 80% of which appear only once. In every patient, relapse followed autologous stem cell transplantation, while exposure to brentuximab vedotin differed. The sequenced sample was peripheral blood mononuclear cells (PBMCs), obtained at baseline. The receptors were gathered from a human donor with classical Hodgkin lymphoma.

Remarks on this clone: The same CDR3 arises from other DNA sequences in this sample as well. The chain recombines TRBV13 with TRBJ2-5, with 9 bases matching TRBD2. Germline V gives CDR1 PRHDT, CDR2 FYEKMQ (reference sequence). The CDR3 spans 14 residues. V lost 3 bases to trimming and J lost 4 bases; unmatched junction nucleotides: 3. Here the CDR3 reads CASSFGSGGETQYF. CDR3 DNA sequence: TGTGCCAGCAGCTTCGGTAGCGGGGGAGAGACCCAGTACTTC.

The CDR3 sequence is CASSSGTGTYEQYF. CDR3 in DNA: TGCGCCAGCAGCTCCGGGACAGGGACCTACGAGCAGTACTTC. The chain is built from TRBV5-1 and TRBJ2-7; 9 bases fit TRBD1. The CDR3 sequence is 14 residues long. V shed 3 bases and J 2 bases; nucleotides not matched to a gene: 3. Germline CDR1 SGHRS, CDR2 YFSETQ.

The J gene is TRBJ1-2, the V gene TRBV9; TRBD1 matches at 8 bases. The J segment lost 5 bases and the V segment lost 3 bases, leaving 9 bases of the junction unmatched. The germline CDR1 and CDR2 sequences are SGDLS and YYNGEE. The CDR3 sequence is 15 residues long. The CDR3 DNA is TGTGCCAGCAGCGGACAGGGGATGGGGGATTATGGCTACACCTTC. Translating it yields CASSGQGMGDYGYTF.

This clone was picked up one time. The chain joins TRBV7-9 to TRBJ2-7; 8 bases are a match to TRBD1. Germline V gives CDR1 SEHNR, CDR2 FQNEAQ (reference sequence). V trimming: 2 bases; J trimming: 6 bases; junction bases outside the gene matches: 6. The CDR3 is made up of 14 amino acids. The CDR3 DNA follows: TGTGCCAGCAGCTTACAACAGGGGGTCACCGAGCAGTACTTC. This translates into CASSLQQGVTEQYF.

This rearrangement joins TRBV30 to TRBJ2-1, with 9 bases fitting TRBD2. Germline CDR1 reads GTSNPN; CDR2 reads SVGIG (reference sequence). This CDR3 is 13 amino acids long. Trimming removed 8 bases from V and 8 bases from J; junction bases left unmatched: 10. The CDR3 protein is CARSAGGPYEQFF. For the CDR3, the DNA is TGTGCCCGTTCGGCGGGGGGGCCATATGAGCAGTTCTTC.

This clone was seen a handful of times. V is TRBV7-9 and J is TRBJ2-2; D not resolved. Trimming removed 3 bases at V and 13 bases at J, with 15 bases between. The CDR3 has 13 residues. Germline assignment: CDR1 SEHNR and CDR2 FQNEAQ (reference sequence). The CDR3 DNA reads as TGTGCCAGCAGCTTTGATAACGAACCCAGGCTGTTTTTT. Translating it yields CASSFDNEPRLFF.

This chain connects TRBV2 to TRBJ1-5, with 7 nucleotides matching TRBD1. V shed 4 bases and J 2 bases; nucleotides not matched to a gene: 2. The length of the CDR3 is 14 residues. Germline values: CDR1 SNHLY, CDR2 FYNNEI. Written as DNA, the CDR3 is TGTGCCAGCAGTGGACAGGGTGGCAATCAGCCCCAGCATTTT. Its translation: CASSGQGGNQPQHF. Filled out from reference TRBV2 and TRBJ1-5, the complete variable domain reads EPEVTQTPSHQVTQMGQEVILRCVPISNHLYFYWYRQILGQKVEFLVSFYNNEISEKSEIFDDQFSVERPDGSNFTLKIRSTKLEDSAMYFCASSGQGGNQPQHFGDGTRLSIL.

The table lists this clone with a count of one. The chain links TRBV7-2 to TRBJ2-5, with 10 bases matching TRBD2. With the DNA end fitting TRBJ2-7 better, the J assignment may be wrong. Germline-derived CDR1 and CDR2 are SGHTA and FQGNSA. This CDR3 contains 13 residues. In DNA form, the CDR3 reads TGTGCCAGCCGCCTAGCGGGAGTCCACGAGCAGTACTTC. Translation gives CASRLAGVHEQYF.